A selection of T cell receptor beta chains follows, all from one sample in a study of blood T cell repertoires in COVID-19. Clones were read by immunoSEQ multiplex PCR, and TCRdb kept only the in-frame ones, dropping some. The table lists 250,000 or so clones, about 89% of them singletons. Sequenced input: PBMCs or T cells enriched from blood (not recorded which). These receptors were taken from a woman in her late teens or twenties who had recovered from COVID-19. CDR3s include the opening cysteine and the closing phenylalanine or tryptophan. A D gene is named only where the DNA matches it firmly. Size is stated for part of the rows, as once, few or many counts, or as a class when the clone is expanded.

V gene	J gene	clone size	CDR3 length	D gene	CDR3 DNA	CDR3 protein
TRBV11-3	TRBJ2-1	.	15	.	TGTGCCAGCTCCGACGGGAAACTGCCCTACAATGAGCAGTTCTTC	CASSDGKLPYNEQFF
TRBV7-9	TRBJ2-1	.	17	TRBD1	TGTGCCAGCAGCTTAGGCCCTCCAGGGGGCTCCTACAATGAGCAGTTCTTC	CASSLGPPGGSYNEQFF
TRBV25-1	TRBJ1-2	.	15	.	TGTGCCAGCAGTGAATGGCAGGGCCGGGGAGGAGGCTACACCTTC	CASSEWQGRGGGYTF
TRBV18	TRBJ1-2	.	16	TRBD1	TGTGCCAGCTCACCAGAGAGGAACAGGGGGCCGGTTGGCTACACCTTC	CASSPERNRGPVGYTF
TRBV29-1	TRBJ2-5	.	13	TRBD2	TGCAGCGCCCTACTAGCGGGAGTAGAGACCCAGTACTTC	CSALLAGVETQYF
TRBV3-1/TRBV3-2	TRBJ2-5	.	15	.	TGTGCCAGCAACCTAAGGGGGGGCCAACAAGAGACCCAGTACTTC	CASNLRGGQQETQYF
TRBV19	TRBJ1-4	.	14	.	TGTGCCAGTAGTATACTCGGAGCTAATGAAAAACTGTTTTTT	CASSILGANEKLFF
TRBV5-5	TRBJ2-1	.	16	.	TGTGCCAGCAGCTTGTCCCTTCCGACGCGGGACAATGAGCAGTTCTTC	CASSLSLPTRDNEQFF
TRBV9	TRBJ2-6	.	15	.	TGTGCCAGCAGTCCAGAAGACTCTGGGGCCAACGTCCTGACTTTC	CASSPEDSGANVLTF
TRBV5-1	TRBJ1-1	.	14	.	TGCGCCAGCAGCGACGGGTCGACGCGGGATGAAGCTTTCTTT	CASSDGSTRDEAFF
TRBV5-1	TRBJ2-7	.	15	.	TGCGCCAGCAGCTCGCCCCAGGGGCCCCTGGACGAGCAGTACTTC	CASSSPQGPLDEQYF
TRBV30	TRBJ2-7	.	15	TRBD2	TGTGCCTGGAGCTTACTAGCGGGAATCTCCTACGAGCAGTACTTC	CAWSLLAGISYEQYF
TRBV6-2/TRBV6-3	TRBJ1-4	.	14	.	TGTGCCAGCAGTCAAGCTGCGACTAATGAAAAACTGTTTTTT	CASSQAATNEKLFF
TRBV19	TRBJ1-4	.	13	.	TGTGCCAGTACGTCCCCAACTAATGAAAAACTGTTTTTT	CASTSPTNEKLFF
TRBV3-1/TRBV3-2	TRBJ1-1	.	14	.	TGTGCCAGCAGCCAAGGGGCAGAGAACACTGAAGCTTTCTTT	CASSQGAENTEAFF
TRBV6-1	TRBJ2-1	.	14	TRBD1	TGTGCCAGCAGGGGGGACAGGGGCTACAATGAGCAGTTCTTC	CASRGDRGYNEQFF
TRBV7-3	TRBJ2-1	.	15	TRBD2	TGTGCCAGCAGCTTAGGGACTAGCGGATACAATGAGCAGTTCTTC	CASSLGTSGYNEQFF
TRBV5-3	TRBJ2-2	.	18	.	TGTGCCAGAAGCCCCCGTCGTGTTGGGCCAACAGAAACCGGGGAGCTGTTTTTT	CARSPRRVGPTETGELFF
TRBV30	TRBJ2-5	.	16	TRBD1	TGTGCCTGGAGACACGGGAGCAGGGGGCTCCAAGAGACCCAGTACTTC	CAWRHGSRGLQETQYF
TRBV5-1	TRBJ2-5	.	15	TRBD2	TGCGCCAGCAGCTTGGGACTAGCGGGAGGCGAGACCCAGTACTTC	CASSLGLAGGETQYF
TRBV7-2	TRBJ2-3	.	16	TRBD2	TGTGCCAGCGGCAATAGAGCGGGAGGGCCGAGAGATACGCAGTATTTT	CASGNRAGGPRDTQYF
TRBV7-9	TRBJ1-5	.	15	.	TGTGCCAGCAGCTCCGCGGGTCTCCAGCCAGGGGCCCAGCATTTT	CASSSAGLQPGAQHF
TRBV11-3	TRBJ2-3	.	15	.	TGTGCCAGCGGAGGGGCAGTCTCTAGCACAGATACGCAGTATTTT	CASGGAVSSTDTQYF
TRBV18	TRBJ2-5	few	18	TRBD2	TGTGCCAGCTCACAAAAAGGGACTAGCGGGAGAGGGCAAGAGACCCAGTACTTC	CASSQKGTSGRGQETQYF
TRBV19	TRBJ1-6	.	13	.	TGTGCCAGTAGTACGACAGAGGATTCACCCCTCCACTTT	CASSTTEDSPLHF
TRBV19	TRBJ2-7	.	15	.	TGTGCCAGTAGCCCCAGGGCGGTTGCTCTGGGCGAGCAGTACTTC	CASSPRAVALGEQYF
TRBV24-1	TRBJ1-2	.	13	.	TGTGCCACCACACATCCGGGGGTAGATGGCTACACCTTC	CATTHPGVDGYTF
TRBV3-1/TRBV3-2	TRBJ2-5	.	15	TRBD2	TGTGCCAGCAGCCGAGAAGCGGGAGGGAGAGAGACCCAGTACTTC	CASSREAGGRETQYF
TRBV29-1	TRBJ1-2	.	13	TRBD1	TGCAGCGTCTTAACGGGACAGGGAGATGGCTACACCTTC	CSVLTGQGDGYTF
TRBV28	TRBJ2-7	.	15	TRBD1	TGTGCCAGCAGCCAAGCCGGGACAGGGCACTACGAGCAGTACTTC	CASSQAGTGHYEQYF
TRBV6-1	TRBJ2-6	few	15	.	TGTGCCAGCAGTGATAGCAGCTCTGGGGCCAACGTCCTGACTTTC	CASSDSSSGANVLTF
TRBV5-6	TRBJ2-7	.	15	TRBD1	TGTGCCAGCAGCTTTCTTACAGGGGCCTCCTACGAGCAGTACTTC	CASSFLTGASYEQYF
TRBV3-1/TRBV3-2	TRBJ2-5	.	19	.	TGTGCCAGCAGCATTCCCCCCCGGGGTAGGGTATTTGGGCAAGAGACCCAGTACTTC	CASSIPPRGRVFGQETQYF
TRBV5-1	TRBJ2-3	.	16	.	TGCGCCAGCAGCTTGGATACAGGTCAATACACAGATACGCAGTATTTT	CASSLDTGQYTDTQYF
TRBV7-2	TRBJ2-7	.	16	.	TGTGCCAGCAGCTTACTTATAGGGGGGGGTGCCTACGAGCAGTACTTC	CASSLLIGGGAYEQYF
TRBV30	TRBJ1-2	.	14	TRBD1	TGTGCCTGGAAACCCGGGACAGCGGGCTATGGCTACACCTTC	CAWKPGTAGYGYTF
TRBV4-1	TRBJ2-7	.	18	.	TGCGCCAGCAGCCAAGTGGTTGGGGGTCTTAGCGGATCCTACGAGCAGTACTTC	CASSQVVGGLSGSYEQYF